This is a list of T cell receptor beta chains from one sample in a study of cytomegalovirus exposure and HLA in healthy donors. Method: immunoSEQ multiplex PCR; TCRdb's copy keeps in-frame clones and lacks some. The repertoire holds roughly 100,000 clones, with 60% to 80% as singletons. Sequences were obtained from PBMCs. The source is a man between 45 and 60 years old in good health and CMV-seropositive. CDR3s include the opening cysteine and the closing phenylalanine or tryptophan. D genes are given only for firm matches. The size of a clone is reported for some rows only, either as once, few or many, or as a class for expanded clones.

size	V	D	J	CDR3	DNA
NA	TRBV6-6	TRBD2	TRBJ2-7	CASSPSGTSSYEQYF	TGTGCCAGCAGTCCTAGCGGGACCAGCTCCTACGAGCAGTACTTC
once	TRBV7-9	NA	TRBJ1-2	CATGGSYGYTF	TGTGCCACGGGAGGGTCGTATGGCTACACCTTC
NA	TRBV21-1	NA	TRBJ2-7	CANLKGAGGWCEQYF	TGTGCCAACTTAAAAGGGGCAGGGGGTTGGTGCGAGCAGTACTTC
NA	TRBV10-3	NA	TRBJ2-7	CATHGGASYEQYF	TGTGCCACTCACGGGGGAGCCTCCTACGAGCAGTACTTC
NA	TRBV6-1	NA	TRBJ1-3	CASSESPLGGSGNTIYF	TGTGCCAGCAGTGAGTCCCCCCTGGGGGGATCTGGAAACACCATATATTTT
NA	TRBV6-6	TRBD1	TRBJ1-4	CASSSGTGLNEKLFF	TGTGCCAGCAGTTCCGGGACAGGGCTTAATGAAAAACTGTTTTTT
NA	TRBV29-1	NA	TRBJ1-3	CSVEDRTAGNTIYF	TGCAGCGTTGAAGATCGGACAGCTGGAAACACCATATATTTT
NA	TRBV19	TRBD2	TRBJ2-4	CASSGGSKNIQYF	TGTGCCAGTAGCGGGGGGTCCAAAAACATTCAGTACTTC
NA	TRBV7-6	TRBD1	TRBJ2-1	CASSWDRGNSYNEQFF	TGTGCCAGCAGCTGGGACAGGGGGAACTCCTACAATGAGCAGTTCTTC
NA	TRBV7-3	NA	TRBJ1-2	CASSSGTSGYTF	TGTGCCAGCAGCTCCGGGACTTCTGGCTACACCTTC
NA	TRBV14	TRBD2	TRBJ2-1	CASSAPGLAGTPYLQFF	TGTGCCAGCAGCGCCCCGGGACTAGCGGGGACCCCTTATCTGCAGTTCTTC
NA	TRBV7-9	TRBD2	TRBJ2-7	CASSPPSGSPPYEQYF	TGTGCCAGCAGCCCCCCTAGCGGGAGTCCTCCCTACGAGCAGTACTTC
NA	TRBV7-9	NA	TRBJ1-3	CASSLGGAGNTIYF	TGTGCCAGCAGCTTAGGAGGTGCGGGAAACACCATATATTTT
NA	TRBV10-3	TRBD2	TRBJ2-7	CAISEEGGRRGYEQYF	TGTGCCATCAGTGAGGAGGGAGGGAGAAGGGGCTACGAGCAGTACTTC
NA	TRBV2	TRBD1	TRBJ1-6	CASSEARDSNSPLHF	TGTGCCAGCAGTGAAGCGCGGGACAGCAATTCACCCCTCCACTTT
NA	TRBV4-1	TRBD1	TRBJ1-2	CASSQRQGINYGYTF	TGCGCCAGCAGCCAACGACAGGGGATTAACTATGGCTACACCTTC
NA	TRBV4-1	NA	TRBJ1-2	CASSQGLGRRGDYGYTF	TGCGCCAGCAGCCAGGGACTGGGACGCCGGGGAGACTATGGCTACACCTTC
NA	TRBV2	NA	TRBJ2-2	CASTGGVQNTGELFF	TGTGCCAGCACGGGGGGCGTTCAGAACACCGGGGAGCTGTTTTTT